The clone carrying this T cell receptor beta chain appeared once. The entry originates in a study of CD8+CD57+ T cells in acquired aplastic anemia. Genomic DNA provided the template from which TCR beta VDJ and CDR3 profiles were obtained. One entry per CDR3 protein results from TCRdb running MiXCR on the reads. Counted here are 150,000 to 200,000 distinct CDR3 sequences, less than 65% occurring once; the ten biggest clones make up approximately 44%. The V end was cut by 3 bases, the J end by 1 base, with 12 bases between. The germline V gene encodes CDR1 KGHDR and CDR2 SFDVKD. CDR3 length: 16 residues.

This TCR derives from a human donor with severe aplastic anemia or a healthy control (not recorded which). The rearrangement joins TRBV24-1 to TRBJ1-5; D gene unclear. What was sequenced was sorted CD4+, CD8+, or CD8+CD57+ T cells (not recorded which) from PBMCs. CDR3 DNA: TGTGCCACCAGTGATAGTGAGGGCCGAAGCAATCAGCCCCAGCATTTT. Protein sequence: CATSDSEGRSNQPQHF.